The 26 T cell receptor beta chains given below trace back to one sample, sequenced in a study of PD-1 blockade in classical Hodgkin lymphoma. Assay used: immunoSEQ multiplex PCR; TCRdb lists only in-frame clones, some missing. The sample includes about 7,100 clones, 60% to 85% of them seen just once. Time point indicated: newly diagnosed, previously untreated cHL patient sample. The sample taken for sequencing was peripheral blood mononuclear cells (PBMCs). All receptors come from a human donor with classical Hodgkin lymphoma.

This clone was observed a handful of times. The rearrangement uses TRBV7-6 and TRBJ1-1; D remains unclear. The germline V gene has CDR1 SGHVS and CDR2 FNYEAQ. CDR3 length: 15 amino acids. Trimming left V 1 base short and J 3 bases short, with 12 bases between. CDR3 sequence (DNA): TGTGCCAGCAGCTTAGATGGGGTGAGGGACACTGAAGCTTTCTTT. Amino acid sequence: CASSLDGVRDTEAFF.

The J gene is TRBJ1-2, the V gene TRBV19, with no clear D. CDR3 length equals 13 residues. The germline V gene has CDR1 LNHDA and CDR2 SQIVND (reference sequence). The V end lost 10 bases, the J end lost 5 bases, and 17 bases lay between the germline ends. The CDR3 spells CATVGPSSYGYTF. The DNA of the CDR3 is TGTGCCACCGTCGGGCCTTCGTCATATGGCTACACCTTC.

V and J are TRBV5-1 and TRBJ2-5; 8 bases line up with TRBD1. Germline CDR1 SGHRS, CDR2 YFSETQ. The CDR3 contains 15 residues. With 4 bases clipped from V and 7 bases from J, the junction kept 12 bases outside the gene matches. In nucleotides, the CDR3 is TGCGCCAGCAGCGCTGGGACAGGAGGGGAAGGGACCCAGTACTTC. Protein product: CASSAGTGGEGTQYF.

This chain joins TRBV7-9 and TRBJ2-3, with D perhaps TRBD1 or TRBD2 (5 bases each). Trimming stripped 5 bases from V and 6 bases from J, with 12 bases between. Germline V gives CDR1 SEHNR, CDR2 FQNEAQ (reference sequence). There are 13 residues in the CDR3. The CDR3: CASSTLGVDTQYF. The CDR3 nucleotides are TGTGCCAGCAGCACCCTGGGGGTGGATACGCAGTATTTT. Full variable domain (outside the CDR3, taken from reference TRBV7-9 and TRBJ2-3): DTGVSQNPRHKITKRGQNVTFRCDPISEHNRLYWYRQTLGQGPEFLTYFQNEAQLEKSRLLSDRFSAERPKGSFSTLEIQRTEQGDSAMYLCASSTLGVDTQYFGPGTRLTVL.

The chain combines TRBV7-8 with TRBJ1-1; TRBD1 matches 8 bases. V shed 4 bases, J shed 2 bases, and the junction held 9 bases outside the gene matches. The CDR3 has 16 amino acids. Germline V gene sequence: CDR1 SGHVS, CDR2 FQNEAQ. The CDR3 loop reads CASSSISGTGNTEAFF. CDR3 coding DNA: TGTGCCAGCAGCTCCATTTCCGGGACAGGAAACACTGAAGCTTTCTTT.

V is TRBV2 and J is TRBJ2-2, with 7 bases fitting TRBD2. V shed 0 bases and J 4 bases; nucleotides not matched to a gene: 2. Germline CDR1 and CDR2: SNHLY and FYNNEI. The CDR3 covers 15 residues. As DNA, the CDR3 is TGTGCCAGCAGTGAAGCGGTAGCGGGCACCGGGGAGCTGTTTTTT. This encodes CASSEAVAGTGELFF.

The chain carries TRBV5-4 and TRBJ2-7; 13 nucleotides agree with TRBD2. Losses at the gene ends were 5 bases for V and 2 bases for J; bases not matched to a gene: 7. The CDR3 totals 16 residues. Germline V gives CDR1 SGHNT, CDR2 YYREEE (reference sequence). CDR3 coding DNA: TGTGCCAGCAGTTCTGGGACTAGCGGGACAGCCTACGAGCAGTACTTC. This codes for CASSSGTSGTAYEQYF.

V usage is TRBV13 and J usage is TRBJ1-6; perhaps TRBD1 as D (5 bases). Per germline, CDR1 PRHDT and CDR2 FYEKMQ (reference sequence). Trimming cost V 5 bases and J 5 bases, with 10 bases left between them. CDR3 length: 14 amino acids. As DNA, the CDR3 is TGTGCCAGCAGCCCGATGGGGCATAATTCACCCCTCCACTTT. Translating gives CASSPMGHNSPLHF.

The chain joins TRBV5-1 to TRBJ1-1; D gene ambiguous. The CDR3 loop spans 14 amino acids. The ends were cut back, 3 bases at V and 5 bases at J, with 14 bases in the middle. From germline, CDR1 is SGHRS and CDR2 YFSETQ. The CDR3 DNA follows: TGCGCCAGCAGCTCCCCGGGGAGGGATACTGAAGCTTTCTTT. It specifies CASSSPGRDTEAFF. Based on the CDR3 plus reference TRBV5-1 and TRBJ1-1, the full variable domain is KAGVTQTPRYLIKTRGQQVTLSCSPISGHRSVSWYQQTPGQGLQFLFEYFSETQRNKGNFPGRFSGRQFSNSRSEMNVSTLELGDSALYLCASSSPGRDTEAFFGQGTRLTVV.

This chain links TRBV9 with TRBJ2-5; D remains unclear. Germline CDR1 reads SGDLS; CDR2 reads YYNGEE. Deletions cut 0 bases from V and 4 bases from J, with 7 bases between. The CDR3 has 13 amino acids. Here the CDR3 reads CASSVGIGETQYF. CDR3 bases: TGTGCCAGCAGCGTAGGAATTGGAGAGACCCAGTACTTC.

The J gene is TRBJ2-1, the V gene TRBV7-9; 9 bases map to TRBD1. CDR3 size: 17 residues. J gave up 5 bases and V 4 bases, and 12 bases lay outside the gene matches. Germline-derived CDR1 and CDR2 are SEHNR and FQNEAQ (reference sequence). The CDR3 bases are TGTGCCAGCAGCTCCCCTCCGGGGACAGGGCTTCACAATGAGCAGTTCTTC. It specifies CASSSPPGTGLHNEQFF.

The genes are TRBV7-9 and TRBJ1-3; D gene unclear. The CDR3 is made up of 16 amino acids. V lost 1 base, J lost 0 bases, and 10 bases lay in between. The germline CDR1 and CDR2 sequences are SEHNR and FQNEAQ (reference sequence). The CDR3 here is CASSLGTDYSGNTIYF. The CDR3 DNA reads TGTGCCAGCAGCTTAGGGACCGACTACTCTGGAAACACCATATATTTT.

The V gene is TRBV5-1, the J gene TRBJ2-7; TRBD1 or TRBD2 may be the D gene (5 bases each). Germline loops: CDR1 SGHRS, CDR2 YFSETQ. The length of the CDR3 is 14 residues. The V end lost 4 bases, the J end lost 6 bases, and 17 bases lay between the germline ends. CDR3 sequence: CASSPRPGSGEQYF. In nucleotides, the CDR3 is TGCGCCAGCAGCCCCAGACCAGGGAGTGGCGAGCAGTACTTC.

V and J are TRBV2 and TRBJ2-5; 15 bases align to TRBD2. The trim removed 5 bases at V and 4 bases at J, leaving 5 bases unmatched. The CDR3 totals 16 residues. CDR1 is SNHLY and CDR2 is FYNNEI in the germline V gene. The CDR3 DNA sequence: TGTGCCAGCAGTAACGGACTAGCGGGGGGGCTAGAGACCCAGTACTTC. Encoded protein: CASSNGLAGGLETQYF.

The V gene is TRBV6-6, the J gene TRBJ1-6; perhaps TRBD1 as D (5 bases). This CDR3 contains 14 residues. Germline-derived CDR1 and CDR2 are MNHNY and SVGAGI (reference sequence). Trimming removed 8 bases from V and 13 bases from J, with 21 bases in between. The chain's CDR3 is CASVPGTGIRPLHF. CDR3 bases: TGTGCCAGCGTTCCCGGGACTGGGATTCGGCCCCTCCACTTT.

A few counts support this clone. The chain links TRBV5-4 to TRBJ2-2; D might be TRBD1 (7 bases). This CDR3 is built from 16 residues. V was shortened by 4 bases and J by 6 bases, with 19 bases between the two germline ends. Germline values: CDR1 SGHNT, CDR2 YYREEE (reference sequence). The CDR3 spells CASSPPPGGGSGELFF. The CDR3 region has the DNA TGTGCCAGCAGCCCCCCTCCCGGAGGGGGCTCCGGGGAGCTGTTTTTT.

The J gene is TRBJ2-3, the V gene TRBV18; D ambiguous. V was trimmed by 3 bases and J by 3 bases, leaving 7 bases between them. The CDR3 loop spans 13 amino acids. Germline loops: CDR1 KGHSH, CDR2 LQKENI. CDR3 nucleotides: TGTGCCAGCTCACCCACCCGTACAGATACGCAGTATTTT. This gives the protein CASSPTRTDTQYF.

The V gene is TRBV7-3, the J gene TRBJ2-7, with TRBD2 matching 10 bases. Germline CDR1 is SGHTA and CDR2 is FQGTGA. Unmatched junction bases numbered 2, after V lost 5 bases and J lost 7 bases. The CDR3 consists of 12 residues. CDR3 sequence (DNA): TGTGCCAGCAGCCCGGGACTAGCGGAGCAGTACTTC. It encodes CASSPGLAEQYF. Full variable domain (missing parts from reference TRBV7-3 and TRBJ2-7): GAGVSQTPSNKVTEKGKYVELRCDPISGHTALYWYRQSLGQGPEFLIYFQGTGAADDSGLPNDRFFAVRPEGSVSTLKIQRTERGDSAVYLCASSPGLAEQYFGPGTRLTVT.

J is TRBJ2-5 and V is TRBV7-9; D unresolved. This CDR3 comprises 12 residues. The germline CDR1 and CDR2 sequences are SEHNR and FQNEAQ (reference sequence). Trimming pared 1 base from V and 5 bases from J, leaving 5 bases between. The CDR3 spells CASSLGTETQYF. The CDR3, as DNA: TGTGCCAGCAGCTTAGGTACCGAGACCCAGTACTTC.

Only a few counts were recorded for this clone. V and J are TRBV14 and TRBJ2-5; D unresolved. There are 14 residues in the CDR3. Between the trimmed V and J ends, which lost 0 bases and 1 base, there was a span of 6 bases. From germline, CDR1 is SGHDN and CDR2 FVKESK. The CDR3 sequence: CASSQDSGQETQYF. In DNA, the CDR3 is TGTGCCAGCAGCCAAGATTCGGGCCAAGAGACCCAGTACTTC. Variable domain in full (rest from reference TRBV14 and TRBJ2-5): EAGVTQFPSHSVIEKGQTVTLRCDPISGHDNLYWYRRVMGKEIKFLLHFVKESKQDESGMPNNRFLAERTGGTYSTLKVQPAELEDSGVYFCASSQDSGQETQYFGPGTRLLVL.

The gene calls are TRBV4-2 and TRBJ2-1, with TRBD1 matching 10 bases. In germline, CDR1 is LGHNA, CDR2 YNFKEQ. This CDR3 has 16 residues. V was clipped by 1 base and J by 9 bases; unmatched bases: 9. The CDR3 DNA is TGTGCCAGCAGCCAAGGACCGGGACAGGGGTGGGGTGAGCAGTTCTTC. It translates to CASSQGPGQGWGEQFF.

The chain recombines TRBV18 with TRBJ2-2; either TRBD1 or TRBD2 may fit D (6 bases each). V was trimmed by 4 bases and J by 6 bases, leaving 12 bases between them. Germline assignment: CDR1 KGHSH and CDR2 LQKENI. There are 14 residues in the CDR3. The CDR3 is CASSRRGAPGELFF. The CDR3 DNA follows: TGTGCCAGCTCACGAAGGGGGGCCCCCGGGGAGCTGTTTTTT.

The rearrangement uses TRBV2 and TRBJ1-1; D unresolved. The CDR3 spans 16 residues. Germline V lookup: CDR1 SNHLY, CDR2 FYNNEI. The germline V and J ends were trimmed by 5 bases and 0 bases, with 16 bases remaining between them. Here the CDR3 DNA reads TGTGCCAGCAGTCCGAGGGCGATATACTTGAACACTGAAGCTTTCTTT. Its protein product is CASSPRAIYLNTEAFF.

This chain links TRBV30 with TRBJ2-7; D gene uncertain. This CDR3 comprises 14 residues. V was shortened by 3 bases and J by 4 bases, with 16 bases between the two germline ends. Per the germline V gene, CDR1 is GTSNPN and CDR2 is SVGIG (reference sequence). CDR3 in amino acids: CAWSRGPPPYEQYF. In DNA, the CDR3 is TGTGCCTGGAGCCGAGGACCCCCGCCGTACGAGCAGTACTTC.

The chain is built from TRBV28 and TRBJ2-7; D gene uncertain. Germline V gene data show CDR1 as MDHEN and CDR2 as SYDVKM. Trimming took 6 bases from V and 6 from J, leaving 18 bases between them. The CDR3 contains 14 residues. The CDR3 spells CASSPMATLGEQYF. In DNA form, the CDR3 reads TGTGCCAGCAGCCCCATGGCCACCCTGGGCGAGCAGTACTTC.

The chain joins TRBV28 to TRBJ1-4; D call uncertain. Trimming stripped 7 bases from V and 8 bases from J, with 17 bases between. Germline loops: CDR1 MDHEN, CDR2 SYDVKM. CDR3 size: 14 residues. The CDR3 region is CASTTAGVKEKLFF. CDR3 bases: TGTGCCAGCACCACCGCCGGGGTCAAAGAAAAACTGTTTTTT.